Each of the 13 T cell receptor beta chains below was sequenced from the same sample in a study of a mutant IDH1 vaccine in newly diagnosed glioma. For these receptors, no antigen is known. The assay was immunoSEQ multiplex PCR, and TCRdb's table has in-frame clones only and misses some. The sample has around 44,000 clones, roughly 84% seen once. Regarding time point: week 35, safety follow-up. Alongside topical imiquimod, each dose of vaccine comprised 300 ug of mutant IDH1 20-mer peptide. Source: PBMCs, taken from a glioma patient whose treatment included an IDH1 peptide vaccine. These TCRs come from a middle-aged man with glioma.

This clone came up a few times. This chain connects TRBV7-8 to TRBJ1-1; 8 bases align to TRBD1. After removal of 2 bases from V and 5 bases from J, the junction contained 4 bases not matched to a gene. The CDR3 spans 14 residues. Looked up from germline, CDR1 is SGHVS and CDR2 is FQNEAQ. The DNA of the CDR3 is TGTGCCAGCAGCTTACAGGGGGCCTCAACTGAAGCTTTCTTT. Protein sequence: CASSLQGASTEAFF.

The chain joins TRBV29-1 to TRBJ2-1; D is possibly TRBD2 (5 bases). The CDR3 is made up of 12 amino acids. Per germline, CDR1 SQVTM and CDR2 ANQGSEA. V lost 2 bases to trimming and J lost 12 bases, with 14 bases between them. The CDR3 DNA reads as TGCAGCGTTGAATCCTCGGGGTTGCGGCAGTTCTTC. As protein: CSVESSGLRQFF.

CDR3 protein: CASSLWDPNGAQYF. CDR3 coding DNA: TGTGCCAGCAGTTTGTGGGACCCAAACGGGGCCCAGTACTTC. The chain employs TRBV27 and TRBJ2-5; possibly TRBD1 or TRBD2 for D (5 bases each). V was clipped by 3 bases and J by 9 bases, with 17 bases between them. This CDR3 contains 14 residues. Germline V gene lookup returns CDR1 MNHEY and CDR2 SMNVEV (reference sequence).

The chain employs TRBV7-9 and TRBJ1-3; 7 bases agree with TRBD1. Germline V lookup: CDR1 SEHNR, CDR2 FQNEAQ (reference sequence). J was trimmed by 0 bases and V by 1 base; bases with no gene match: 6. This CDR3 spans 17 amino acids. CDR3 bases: TGTGCCAGCAGCTTAGATCCCAGGGGGAGCTCTGGAAACACCATATATTTT. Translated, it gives CASSLDPRGSSGNTIYF.

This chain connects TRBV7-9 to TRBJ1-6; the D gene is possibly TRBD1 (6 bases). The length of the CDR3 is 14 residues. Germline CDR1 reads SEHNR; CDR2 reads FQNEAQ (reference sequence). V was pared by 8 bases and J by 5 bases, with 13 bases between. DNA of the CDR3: TGTGCCAGCTTGGGGACACCGGATAATTCACCCCTCCACTTT. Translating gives CASLGTPDNSPLHF. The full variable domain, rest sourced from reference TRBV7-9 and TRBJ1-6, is DTGVSQNPRHKITKRGQNVTFRCDPISEHNRLYWYRQTLGQGPEFLTYFQNEAQLEKSRLLSDRFSAERPKGSFSTLEIQRTEQGDSAMYLCASLGTPDNSPLHFGNGTRLTVT.

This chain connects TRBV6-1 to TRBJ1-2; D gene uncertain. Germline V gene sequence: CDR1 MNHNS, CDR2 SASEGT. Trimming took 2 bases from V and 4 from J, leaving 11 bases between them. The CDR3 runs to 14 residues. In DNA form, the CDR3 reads TGTGCCAGCAGTGAAAGCGGGGTAATCTATGGCTACACCTTC. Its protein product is CASSESGVIYGYTF.

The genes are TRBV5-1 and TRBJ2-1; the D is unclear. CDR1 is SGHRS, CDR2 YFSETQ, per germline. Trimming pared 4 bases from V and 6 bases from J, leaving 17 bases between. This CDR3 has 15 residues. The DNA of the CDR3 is TGCGCCAGCAGCCCGGCGGTAGAGCTCGGCAATGAGCAGTTCTTC. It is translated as CASSPAVELGNEQFF.

This CDR3 reads CASSLVVNGYTF. The CDR3, as DNA: TGTGCCAGCAGCTTAGTCGTAAATGGCTACACCTTC. The chain links TRBV7-9 to TRBJ1-2; D gene ambiguous. V was shortened by 1 base and J by 6 bases, with 6 bases between the two germline ends. CDR1 and CDR2 (germline): SEHNR, FQNEAQ (reference sequence). The CDR3 length is 12 residues. Together with reference TRBV7-9 and TRBJ1-2, the CDR3 gives the full variable domain: DTGVSQNPRHKITKRGQNVTFRCDPISEHNRLYWYRQTLGQGPEFLTYFQNEAQLEKSRLLSDRFSAERPKGSFSTLEIQRTEQGDSAMYLCASSLVVNGYTFGSGTRLTVV.

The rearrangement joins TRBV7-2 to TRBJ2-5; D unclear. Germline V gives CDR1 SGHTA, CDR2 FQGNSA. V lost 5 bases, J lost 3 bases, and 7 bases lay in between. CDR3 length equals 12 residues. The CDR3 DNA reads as TGTGCCAGCAGCAAACCTAAAGAGACCCAGTACTTC. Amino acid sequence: CASSKPKETQYF.

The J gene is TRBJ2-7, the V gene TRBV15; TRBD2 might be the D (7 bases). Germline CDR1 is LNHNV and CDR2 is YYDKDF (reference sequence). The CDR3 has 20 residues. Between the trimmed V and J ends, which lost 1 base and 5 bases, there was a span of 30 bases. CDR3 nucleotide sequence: TGTGCCACCAGCAGAGGGGCTGGCTTTTTGTCTGCGGGGGCCGCCGACGAGCAGTACTTC. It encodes CATSRGAGFLSAGAADEQYF.

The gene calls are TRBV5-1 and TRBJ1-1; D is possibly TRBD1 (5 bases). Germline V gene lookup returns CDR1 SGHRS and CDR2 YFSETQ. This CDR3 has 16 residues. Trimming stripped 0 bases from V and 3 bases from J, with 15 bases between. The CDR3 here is CASSLGGSLGDTEAFF. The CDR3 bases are TGCGCCAGCAGCTTGGGCGGCTCCCTGGGGGACACTGAAGCTTTCTTT.

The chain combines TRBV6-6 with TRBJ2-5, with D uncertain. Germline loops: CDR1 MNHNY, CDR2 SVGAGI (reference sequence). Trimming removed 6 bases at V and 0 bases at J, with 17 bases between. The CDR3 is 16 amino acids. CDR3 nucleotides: TGTGCCAGCAGCCCACCCGGTTCATTGTACCAAGAGACCCAGTACTTC. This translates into CASSPPGSLYQETQYF.

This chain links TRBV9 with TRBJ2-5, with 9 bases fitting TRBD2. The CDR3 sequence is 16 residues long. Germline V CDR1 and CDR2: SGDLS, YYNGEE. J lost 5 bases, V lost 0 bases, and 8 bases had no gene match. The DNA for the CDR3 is TGTGCCAGCAGCGTAGGTTCGCTAGCGGGGAGGGAGACCCAGTACTTC. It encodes CASSVGSLAGRETQYF.